A single TCR beta chain is shown here with its context. Its binding antigen is unknown. Qualities for individual bases were not recorded, and no much larger clone is one base off. This entry belongs to a study of CD8+CD57+ T cells in acquired aplastic anemia (dated 2018 in TCRdb). Background for the entire study: Extracted DNA from sorted CD4+ and CD8+ cells averaged approximately 3 ug, ranging from roughly 0.2 to 30 ug. CD8+CD57+ expansion was defined as a frequency above the mean frequency observed in healthy subjects.

The germline V and J ends show losses of 4 bases and 3 bases respectively, and no gene match explains 9 bases of the junction. For CDR1 and CDR2, the germline V gene lists SGHVS and FQNEAQ. The CDR3 measures 16 amino acids from cysteine to phenylalanine. Only the CDR3 region is kept as DNA, spanning 48 bases read in frame from base 1. Genomic DNA was used as template for profiling of TCR beta VDJ combinations and CDR3 sequences. An Illumina HiSeq 2000 was the platform used for TCR repertoire sequencing. Under the source paper's analysis protocol: Repertoire assessment relied on Simpson's diversity index, CDR3 size and DJ length profiles, and TRBV/TRBJ rearrangement plots. The immunodominant clone was defined as the most abundant DNA sequence in deep sequencing data. CDR3 amino acid sequences were checked for sharing between subjects and were compared against published repertoires and the VDJdb database. TCRdb trimmed the raw reads at Q25, called clones with MiXCR and kept productive beta chains. Rows merge per CDR3 protein into single entries with the most common DNA and genes. What appears here as the V and J calls and clone size reflects TCRdb's work, not the paper's. In this sample the table shows 110,000 or so distinct CDR3 sequences, under 65% of which occur a single time. The ten most abundant clones make up under 35% of the sample.

The patients picked for sequencing were ones in whom flow cytometry had shown an expansion of CD8+CD57+ cells. Severe acquired aplastic anemia was diagnosed in all patients according to International Study of Aplastic Anemia and Agranulocytosis and Camitta criteria. At the time blood was sampled, none of the patients had received any therapy. TCR repertoires of sorted CD4+ and CD8+ blood T cells from severe aplastic anemia patients and healthy subjects were deep-sequenced in the study. In the USA, patient enrollment took place under clinicaltrials.gov protocols 00001620, 01623167, 00001397, 00071045, 00081523 and 00961064. Ficoll-Paque density gradient centrifugation was used to isolate peripheral blood mononuclear cells. Before DNA extraction, CD4+ and CD8+ T cells were sorted by FACS or by magnetic beads. The paper's findings and limits, for the study overall: No significant difference in CD8+ Simpson's diversity was found between patients and healthy controls (P=0.060). Although roughly 29 CD8+ CDR3 sequences were shared by patients and controls, these sequences appeared highly expressed in patients and within the immunodominant clones of patients.

The source is a human donor with aplastic anemia. Recombination joined TRBV7-8 with TRBJ2-1; the junction holds 7 bases that match TRBD1. The sequenced sample consisted of sorted CD4+, CD8+, or CD8+CD57+ T cells (not recorded which) from PBMCs. The DNA sequence reads TGTGCCAGCAGCTCGCACCGGGACAGTCTCTACAATGAGCAGTTCTTC. This yields the protein CASSSHRDSLYNEQFF.